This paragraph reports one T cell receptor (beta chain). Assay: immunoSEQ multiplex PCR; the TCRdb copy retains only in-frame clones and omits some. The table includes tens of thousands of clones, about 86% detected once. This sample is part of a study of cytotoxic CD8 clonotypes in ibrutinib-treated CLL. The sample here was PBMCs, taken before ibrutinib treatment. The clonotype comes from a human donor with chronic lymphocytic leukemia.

The DNA of the CDR3 is TGTGCCAGCAGCCCTTTTATCGGGTTGACTAGCGACACAGATACGCAGTATTTT. Its protein product is CASSPFIGLTSDTDTQYF. This chain joins TRBV7-3 and TRBJ2-3; 8 bases are shared with TRBD2. This CDR3 is 18 amino acids long. The junction had 15 bases not matched to a gene; V was cut back by 5 bases and J by 2 bases. In germline, CDR1 is SGHTA, CDR2 FQGTGA.